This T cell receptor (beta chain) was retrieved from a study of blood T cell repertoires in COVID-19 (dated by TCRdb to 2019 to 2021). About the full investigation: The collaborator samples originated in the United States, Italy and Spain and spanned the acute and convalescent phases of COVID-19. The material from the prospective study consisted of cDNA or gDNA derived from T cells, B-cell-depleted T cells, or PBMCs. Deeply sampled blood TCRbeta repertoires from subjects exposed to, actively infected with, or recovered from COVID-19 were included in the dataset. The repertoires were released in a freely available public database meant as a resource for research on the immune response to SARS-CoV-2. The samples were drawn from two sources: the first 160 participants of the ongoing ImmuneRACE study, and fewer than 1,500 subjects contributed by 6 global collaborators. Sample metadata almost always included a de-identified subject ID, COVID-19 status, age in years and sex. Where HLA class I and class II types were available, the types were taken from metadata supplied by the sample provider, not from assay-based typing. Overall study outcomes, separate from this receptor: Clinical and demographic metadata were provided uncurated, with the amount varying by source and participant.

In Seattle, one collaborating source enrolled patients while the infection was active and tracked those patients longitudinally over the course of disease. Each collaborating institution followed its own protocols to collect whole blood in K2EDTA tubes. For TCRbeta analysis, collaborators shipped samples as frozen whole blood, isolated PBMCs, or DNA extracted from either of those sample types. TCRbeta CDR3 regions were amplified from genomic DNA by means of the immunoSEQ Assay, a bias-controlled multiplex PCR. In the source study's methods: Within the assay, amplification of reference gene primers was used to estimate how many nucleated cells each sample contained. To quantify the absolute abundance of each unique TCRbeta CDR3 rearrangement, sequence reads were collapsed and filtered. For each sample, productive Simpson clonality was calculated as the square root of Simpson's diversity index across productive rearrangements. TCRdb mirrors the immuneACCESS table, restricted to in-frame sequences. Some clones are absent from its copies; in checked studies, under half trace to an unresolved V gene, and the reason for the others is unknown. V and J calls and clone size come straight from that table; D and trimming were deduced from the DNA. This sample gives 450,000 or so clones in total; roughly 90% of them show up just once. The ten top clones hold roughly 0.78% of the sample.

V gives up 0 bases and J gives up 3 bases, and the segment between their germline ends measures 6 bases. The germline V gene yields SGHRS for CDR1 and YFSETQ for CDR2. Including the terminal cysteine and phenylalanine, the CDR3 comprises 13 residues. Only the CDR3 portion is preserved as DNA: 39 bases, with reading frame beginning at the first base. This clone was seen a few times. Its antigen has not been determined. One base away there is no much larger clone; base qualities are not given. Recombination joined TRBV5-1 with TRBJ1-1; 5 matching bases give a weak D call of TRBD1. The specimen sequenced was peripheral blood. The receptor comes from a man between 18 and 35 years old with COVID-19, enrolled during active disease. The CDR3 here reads CASSLAGYTEAFF. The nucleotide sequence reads TGCGCCAGCAGCTTGGCAGGGTACACTGAAGCTTTCTTT.